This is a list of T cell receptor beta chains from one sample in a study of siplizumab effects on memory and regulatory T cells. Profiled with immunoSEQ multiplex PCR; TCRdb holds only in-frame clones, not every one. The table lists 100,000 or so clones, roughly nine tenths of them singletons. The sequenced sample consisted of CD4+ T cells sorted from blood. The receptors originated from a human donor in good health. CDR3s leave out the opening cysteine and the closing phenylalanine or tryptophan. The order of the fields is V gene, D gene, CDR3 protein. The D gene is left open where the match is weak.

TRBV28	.	ASSSPAGTNTGELF
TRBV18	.	ASSPTTSWTQY
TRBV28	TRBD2	ASNSPSGGSHEQY
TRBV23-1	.	ASSQYRDPKGPGANVLT
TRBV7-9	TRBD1	ASSRDGDSQETQY
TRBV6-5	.	ASSYSSLGSYEQY
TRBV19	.	ASSIDHGRALDGYT
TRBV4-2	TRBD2	ASSPGRGLDQGYEQY
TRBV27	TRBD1	ASLGQGQEKLF
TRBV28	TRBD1	ASSNPGGRGYGYT
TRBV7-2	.	ASSLQGRYSNQPQH
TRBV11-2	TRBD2	ASSFSWREPNIQY
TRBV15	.	ATSRGQVGGDEQF